This T cell receptor (beta chain) was sequenced during a study of cytomegalovirus exposure and HLA in healthy donors. The length of the CDR3 is 13 residues. V lost 3 bases and J 6 bases, leaving 9 bases between the germline ends. The V gene's germline CDR1 is WSHSY and CDR2 SAAADI. The PCR employed 60 Vbeta primers together with 13 Jbeta primers. Libraries were prepared by immunoSEQ multiplex PCR; TCRdb keeps only in-frame clonotypes and omits some of them. Among roughly 200,000 clones, roughly a tenth were seen once, and the ten largest hold approximately 1.4%. Sequencing used PBMCs. The receptor comes from a woman in her 30s in good health and CMV-seropositive. J is TRBJ2-1 and V is TRBV10-2, with D perhaps TRBD1 (5 bases). The DNA of the CDR3 is TGCGCCAGCAGTGAAAACAGGTTCAATGAGCAGTTCTTC. It yields the protein CASSENRFNEQFF.